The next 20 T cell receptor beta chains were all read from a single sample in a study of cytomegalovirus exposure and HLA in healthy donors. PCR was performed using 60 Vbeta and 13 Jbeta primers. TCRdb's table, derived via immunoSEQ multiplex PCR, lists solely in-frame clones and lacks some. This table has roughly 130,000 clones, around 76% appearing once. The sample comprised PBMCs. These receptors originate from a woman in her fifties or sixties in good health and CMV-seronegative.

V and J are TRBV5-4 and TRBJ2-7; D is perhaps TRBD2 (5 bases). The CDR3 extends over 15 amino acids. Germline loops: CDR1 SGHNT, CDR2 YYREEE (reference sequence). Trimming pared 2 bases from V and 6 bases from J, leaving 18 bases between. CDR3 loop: CASSLEGTSLSEQYF. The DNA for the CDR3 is TGTGCCAGCAGCTTAGAGGGAACCAGTCTATCCGAGCAGTACTTC.

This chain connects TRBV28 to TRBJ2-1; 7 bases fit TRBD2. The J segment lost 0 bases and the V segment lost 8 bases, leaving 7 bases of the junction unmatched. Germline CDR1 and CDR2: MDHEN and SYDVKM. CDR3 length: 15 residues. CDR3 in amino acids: CASGLGRSSYNEQFF. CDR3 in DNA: TGTGCCAGCGGTCTCGGGAGGAGCTCCTACAATGAGCAGTTCTTC.

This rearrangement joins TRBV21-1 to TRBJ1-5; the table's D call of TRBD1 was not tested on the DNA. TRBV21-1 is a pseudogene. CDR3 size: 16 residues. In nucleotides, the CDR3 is TGTGCCAGCAGCAAAGCGCGCAGGGTCTGCAATCAGCCCCAGCATTTT. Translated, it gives CASSKARRVCNQPQHF.

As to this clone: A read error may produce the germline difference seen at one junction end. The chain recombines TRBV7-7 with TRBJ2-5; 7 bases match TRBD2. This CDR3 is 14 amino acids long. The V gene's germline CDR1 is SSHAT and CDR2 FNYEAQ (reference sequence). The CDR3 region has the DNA TGTGCTAGCAGCGATGCAAGCGGGGTGGGGACCCAGTACTTC. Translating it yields CASSDASGVGTQYF.

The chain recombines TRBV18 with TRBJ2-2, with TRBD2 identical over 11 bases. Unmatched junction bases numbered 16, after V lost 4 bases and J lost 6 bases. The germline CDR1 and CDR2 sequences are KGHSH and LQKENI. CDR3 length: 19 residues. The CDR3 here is CASSLRLAGLPPGAGELFF. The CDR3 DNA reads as TGTGCCAGCTCACTTCGACTAGCGGGGCTCCCCCCTGGGGCCGGGGAGCTGTTTTTT.

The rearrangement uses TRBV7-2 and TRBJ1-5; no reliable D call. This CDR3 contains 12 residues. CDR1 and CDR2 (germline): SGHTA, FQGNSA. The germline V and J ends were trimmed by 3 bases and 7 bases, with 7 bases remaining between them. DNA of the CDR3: TGTGCCAGCAGCTTGAACGGGCAGCCCCAGCATTTT. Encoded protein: CASSLNGQPQHF.

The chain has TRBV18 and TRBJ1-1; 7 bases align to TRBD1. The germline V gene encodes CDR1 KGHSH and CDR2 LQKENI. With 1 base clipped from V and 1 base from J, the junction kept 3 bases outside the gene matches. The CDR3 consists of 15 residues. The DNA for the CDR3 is TGTGCCAGCTCACCACAGGGGGCGAGGAACACTGAAGCTTTCTTT. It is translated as CASSPQGARNTEAFF.

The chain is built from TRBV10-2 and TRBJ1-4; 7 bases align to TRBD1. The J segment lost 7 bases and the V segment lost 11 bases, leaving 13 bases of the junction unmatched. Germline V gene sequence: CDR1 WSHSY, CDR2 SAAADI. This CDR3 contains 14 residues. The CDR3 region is CAPKMGTASEKLFF. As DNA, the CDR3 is TGCGCCCCCAAAATGGGGACAGCTAGTGAAAAACTGTTTTTT.

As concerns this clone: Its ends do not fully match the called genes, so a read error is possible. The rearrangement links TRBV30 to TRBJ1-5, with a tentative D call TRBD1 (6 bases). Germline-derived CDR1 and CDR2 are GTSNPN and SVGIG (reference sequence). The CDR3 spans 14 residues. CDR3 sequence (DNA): TGTGCCTGGACTAAAACAGGACAGAATCAGCCCCAGAATTTT. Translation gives CAWTKTGQNQPQNF.

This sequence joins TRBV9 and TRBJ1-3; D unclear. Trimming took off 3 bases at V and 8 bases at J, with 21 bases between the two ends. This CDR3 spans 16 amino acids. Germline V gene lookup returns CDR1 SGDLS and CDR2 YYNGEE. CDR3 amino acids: CASSEPHFGSRDTIYF. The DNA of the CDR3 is TGTGCCAGCAGCGAGCCCCATTTCGGTAGTCGGGACACCATATATTTT.

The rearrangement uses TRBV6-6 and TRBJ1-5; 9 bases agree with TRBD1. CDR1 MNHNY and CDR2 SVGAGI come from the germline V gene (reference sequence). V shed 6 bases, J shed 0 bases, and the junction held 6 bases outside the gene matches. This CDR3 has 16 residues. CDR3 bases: TGTGCCAGCAGCCGGGACAGGGATTATAGCAATCAGCCCCAGCATTTT. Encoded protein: CASSRDRDYSNQPQHF.

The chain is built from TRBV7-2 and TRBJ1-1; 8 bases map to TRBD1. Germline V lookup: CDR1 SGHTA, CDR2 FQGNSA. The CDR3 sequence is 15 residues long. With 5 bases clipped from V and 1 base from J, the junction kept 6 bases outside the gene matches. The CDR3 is CASSVTGAANTEAFF. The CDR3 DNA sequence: TGTGCCAGCAGCGTGACAGGGGCCGCGAACACTGAAGCTTTCTTT.

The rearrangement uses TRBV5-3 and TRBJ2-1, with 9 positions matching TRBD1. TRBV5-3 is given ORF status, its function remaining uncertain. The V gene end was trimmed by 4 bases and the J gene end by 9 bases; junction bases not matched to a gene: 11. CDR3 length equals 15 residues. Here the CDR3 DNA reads TGTGCCAGAAGCCACGCCGGGACAGGGTTCGGTGAGCAGTTCTTC. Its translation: CARSHAGTGFGEQFF.

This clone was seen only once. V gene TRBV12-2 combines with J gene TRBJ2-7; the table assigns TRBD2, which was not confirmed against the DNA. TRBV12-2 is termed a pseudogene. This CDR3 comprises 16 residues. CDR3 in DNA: TGTGCAAGTCGCTTAGCGAGGGACGGGGGGCCCTACGAGCAGTACTTC. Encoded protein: CASRLARDGGPYEQYF.

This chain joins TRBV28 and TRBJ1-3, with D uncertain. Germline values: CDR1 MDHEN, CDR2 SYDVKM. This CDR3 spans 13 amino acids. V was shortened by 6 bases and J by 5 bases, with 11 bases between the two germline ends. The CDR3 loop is CASRVRQRNTIYF. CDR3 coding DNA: TGTGCCAGCAGAGTAAGACAAAGAAACACCATATATTTT.

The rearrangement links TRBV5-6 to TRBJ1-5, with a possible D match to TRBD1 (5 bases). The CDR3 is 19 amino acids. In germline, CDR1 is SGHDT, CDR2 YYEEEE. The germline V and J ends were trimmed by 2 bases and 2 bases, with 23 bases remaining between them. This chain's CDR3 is CASSFPDLTARFGNQPQHF. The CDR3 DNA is TGTGCCAGCAGCTTCCCAGACCTGACAGCACGTTTCGGCAATCAGCCCCAGCATTTT. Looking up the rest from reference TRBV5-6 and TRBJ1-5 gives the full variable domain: DAGVTQSPTHLIKTRGQQVTLRCSPKSGHDTVSWYQQALGQGPQFIFQYYEEEERQRGNFPDRFSGHQFPNYSSELNVNALLLGDSALYLCASSFPDLTARFGNQPQHFGDGTRLSIL.

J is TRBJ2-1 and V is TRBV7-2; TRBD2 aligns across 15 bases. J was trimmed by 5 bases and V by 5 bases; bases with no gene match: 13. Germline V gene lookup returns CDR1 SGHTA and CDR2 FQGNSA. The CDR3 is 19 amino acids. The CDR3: CASSPLRTGTSGRNNEQFF. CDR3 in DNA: TGTGCCAGCAGCCCGCTTAGAACCGGGACTAGCGGGAGGAACAATGAGCAGTTCTTC.

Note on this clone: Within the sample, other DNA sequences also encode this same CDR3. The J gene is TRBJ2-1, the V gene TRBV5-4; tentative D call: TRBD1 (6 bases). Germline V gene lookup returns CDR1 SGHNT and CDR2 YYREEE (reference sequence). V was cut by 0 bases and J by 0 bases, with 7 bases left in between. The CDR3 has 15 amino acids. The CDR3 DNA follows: TGTGCCAGCAGCTTGGTACAGGGCTCCTACAATGAGCAGTTCTTC. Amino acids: CASSLVQGSYNEQFF.

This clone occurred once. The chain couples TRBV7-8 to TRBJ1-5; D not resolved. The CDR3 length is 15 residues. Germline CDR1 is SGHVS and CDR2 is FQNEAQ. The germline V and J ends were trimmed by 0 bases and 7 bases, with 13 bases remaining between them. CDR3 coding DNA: TGTGCCAGCAGCTTAGCCCCTGGGAGAGGACAGCCCCAGCATTTT. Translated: CASSLAPGRGQPQHF.

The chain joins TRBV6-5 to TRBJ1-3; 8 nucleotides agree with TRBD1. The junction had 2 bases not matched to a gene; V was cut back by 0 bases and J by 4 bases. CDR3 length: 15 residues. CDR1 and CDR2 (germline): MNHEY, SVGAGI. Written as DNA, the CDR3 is TGTGCCAGCAGTTACTCGGGGACAGGAGGAAACACCATATATTTT. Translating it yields CASSYSGTGGNTIYF.